These 10 T cell receptor beta chains share one sample of origin, sequenced in a study of chemoradiotherapy in HPV16-positive cancers. Sequencing used immunoSEQ multiplex PCR; TCRdb keeps in-frame clones, though not all of them. The profile shows about 68,000 clones, about 90% of them singletons. Here the sequenced sample was blood, taken from a patient who underwent chemoradiotherapy. Every receptor here comes from a human donor with HPV-associated anogenital cancer.

V gene TRBV7-9 combines with J gene TRBJ2-3; 10 bases fit TRBD2. Trimming at V came to 3 bases and at J to 1 base, leaving 7 bases not matched to a gene. Germline CDR1 reads SEHNR; CDR2 reads FQNEAQ (reference sequence). The CDR3 sequence is 17 residues long. The CDR3 coding sequence is TGTGCCAGCAGCTTGGGTCTAGCGGGAGCGGGCACAGATACGCAGTATTTT. As protein: CASSLGLAGAGTDTQYF.

The chain uses TRBV18 and TRBJ2-2, with TRBD2 matching 10 bases. V shed 6 bases, J shed 0 bases, and the junction held 7 bases outside the gene matches. The CDR3 is 17 amino acids. From germline, CDR1 is KGHSH and CDR2 LQKENI. The CDR3: CASSPLAGATNTGELFF. CDR3 nucleotide sequence: TGTGCCAGCTCTCCTCTAGCGGGAGCTACGAACACCGGGGAGCTGTTTTTT.

The chain combines TRBV27 with TRBJ1-1; tentatively, D is TRBD1 (5 bases). Per germline, CDR1 MNHEY and CDR2 SMNVEV (reference sequence). The V gene lost 3 bases and the J gene lost 1 base, with 15 bases spanning the gap. The CDR3 runs to 16 residues. Here the CDR3 DNA reads TGTGCCAGCAGTTTCTCTGCCGGGACGGGGAACACTGAAGCTTTCTTT. It specifies CASSFSAGTGNTEAFF.

V and J are TRBV7-9 and TRBJ1-4; D perhaps matches TRBD1 (5 bases). Germline CDR1 and CDR2: SEHNR and FQNEAQ (reference sequence). The CDR3 is 16 residues long. Between the trimmed V and J ends, which lost 1 base and 7 bases, there was a span of 16 bases. The chain's CDR3 is CASSLGVGVDGEKLFF. The CDR3, as DNA: TGTGCCAGCAGCTTAGGTGTGGGGGTAGATGGTGAAAAACTGTTTTTT.

The chain links TRBV7-2 to TRBJ2-3; TRBD2 matches at 13 bases. This CDR3 comprises 18 residues. CDR1 and CDR2 (germline): SGHTA, FQGNSA. J gave up 3 bases and V 0 bases, and 6 bases lay outside the gene matches. As DNA, the CDR3 is TGTGCCAGCAGCTTAGCCGGGACTAGCGGGACTACGACAGATACGCAGTATTTT. Its translation is CASSLAGTSGTTTDTQYF. The whole variable domain, remainder taken from reference TRBV7-2 and TRBJ2-3, is GAGVSQSPSNKVTEKGKDVELRCDPISGHTALYWYRQSLGQGLEFLIYFQGNSAPDKSGLPSDRFSAERTGGSVSTLTIQRTQQEDSAVYLCASSLAGTSGTTTDTQYFGPGTRLTVL.

The rearrangement links TRBV19 to TRBJ2-3, with 16 bases that match TRBD2. This CDR3 comprises 19 residues. V was pared by 9 bases and J by 2 bases, with 14 bases of the junction left unmatched. Per the germline V gene, CDR1 is LNHDA and CDR2 is SQIVND (reference sequence). The DNA for the CDR3 is TGTGCCAGCAACGGTCCCGGGACTAGCGGGGGGGAACCCACAGATACGCAGTATTTT. Translating it yields CASNGPGTSGGEPTDTQYF. Together with reference TRBV19 and TRBJ2-3, the CDR3 gives the full variable domain: DGGITQSPKYLFRKEGQNVTLSCEQNLNHDAMYWYRQDPGQGLRLIYYSQIVNDFQKGDIAEGYSVSREKKESFPLTVTSAQKNPTAFYLCASNGPGTSGGEPTDTQYFGPGTRLTVL.

The gene calls are TRBV11-2 and TRBJ2-2; D uncertain. Germline V gene sequence: CDR1 SGHAT, CDR2 FQNNGV. The CDR3 runs to 12 residues. With 7 bases removed from V and 6 bases from J, the gap between germline ends came to 9 bases. CDR3 residues: CASNNEAGELFF. CDR3 nucleotide sequence: TGTGCCAGCAACAATGAGGCCGGGGAGCTGTTTTTT.

This clone was recorded only once. V and J are TRBV28 and TRBJ2-5, with D uncertain. Trimming took off 8 bases at V and 0 bases at J, with 13 bases between the two ends. This CDR3 is 14 amino acids long. CDR1 is MDHEN, CDR2 SYDVKM, per germline. In DNA form, the CDR3 reads TGTGCCAGCTATCCTGGACGGGACCAAGAGACCCAGTACTTC. Translating gives CASYPGRDQETQYF.

This chain uses TRBV4-1 with TRBJ1-1; 7 bases are shared with TRBD1. V lost 1 base and J lost 3; bases outside the gene matches: 5. Germline V CDR1 and CDR2: MGHRA, YSYEKL. The CDR3 spans 15 residues. DNA for the CDR3: TGCGCCAGCAGCCAAGTTGACAGGGCGTACACTGAAGCTTTCTTT. Its protein is CASSQVDRAYTEAFF.

The chain employs TRBV19 and TRBJ1-1; TRBD1 agrees at 8 bases. This CDR3 has 14 residues. Losses at the gene ends were 3 bases for V and 1 base for J; bases not matched to a gene: 1. Germline assignment: CDR1 LNHDA and CDR2 SQIVND (reference sequence). The CDR3 coding sequence is TGTGCCAGTAGTATCGGGACAGGGAACACTGAAGCTTTCTTT. Amino acids: CASSIGTGNTEAFF.